In this sample, the clone carrying this T cell receptor (delta chain) turned up a few times. Its target is not known. TCRdb's listed protein matches a much larger clone and diverges from this DNA's translation at residue 6, likely through a read error; the protein shown comes from the DNA. TCRdb re-processed the multiplex PCR reads via CATT. This table has tens of thousands of delta-chain clones, roughly 2% appearing once. The sample is drawn from a study of γδ T cells in repeated Plasmodium falciparum infection. Study details: Over around 630 days, donors received four mosquito-bite P. falciparum NF54 infections. Study-wide results and limits: Repeated controlled infections reportedly drove waves of new clonotype selection in Vdelta2-negative, mostly Vdelta1+, gammadelta repertoires. Over time and infection, Vgamma9/Vdelta2+ repertoires remained highly stable and polyclonal. Compared with Australian children, Malian Vdelta2-negative repertoires seemed more clonal, less diverse, less shared.

Trimming took 1 base from V and 4 from J; bases not matched to a gene: 18. The CDR3 runs 21 residues. The germline gives CDR1 TSWWSYY, CDR2 QGS. Bulk repertoires came from Vgamma9/Vdelta2+ or Vdelta2-negative gammadelta T cells flow-sorted from PBMC. V and J are TRDV1 and TRDJ1; 13 nucleotides align to TRDD3. No J segment appears in TCRdb, so it was assigned here by matching the sequence to germline. This clonotype was sampled from a pool of human donors (malaria-infected and uninfected, not separated). Sequenced input: gamma-delta T cells from blood. CDR3 sequence reads: CALGERSYRVLGDTRIDKLIF. CDR3 DNA sequence: TGTGCTCTTGGGGAACGATCCTACCGAGTACTGGGGGATACGCGTATCGATAAACTCATCTTT.